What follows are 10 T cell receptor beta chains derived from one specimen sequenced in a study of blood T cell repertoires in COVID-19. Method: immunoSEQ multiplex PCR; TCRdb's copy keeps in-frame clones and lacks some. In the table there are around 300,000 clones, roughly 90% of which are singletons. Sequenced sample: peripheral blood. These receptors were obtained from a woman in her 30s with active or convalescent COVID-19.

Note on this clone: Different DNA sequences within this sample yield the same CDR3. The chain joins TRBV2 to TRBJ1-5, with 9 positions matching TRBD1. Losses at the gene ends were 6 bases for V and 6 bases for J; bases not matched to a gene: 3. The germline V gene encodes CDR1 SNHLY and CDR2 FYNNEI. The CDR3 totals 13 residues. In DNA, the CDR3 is TGTGCCAGCAGCGGGACAGGGTCTCAGCCCCAGCATTTT. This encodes CASSGTGSQPQHF.

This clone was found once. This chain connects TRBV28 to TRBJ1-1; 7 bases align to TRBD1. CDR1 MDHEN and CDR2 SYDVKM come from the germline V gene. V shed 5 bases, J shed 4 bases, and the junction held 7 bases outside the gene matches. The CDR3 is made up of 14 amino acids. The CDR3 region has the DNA TGTGCCAGCAGTCTAAATCAGGGGGGCACTGAAGCTTTCTTT. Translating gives CASSLNQGGTEAFF.

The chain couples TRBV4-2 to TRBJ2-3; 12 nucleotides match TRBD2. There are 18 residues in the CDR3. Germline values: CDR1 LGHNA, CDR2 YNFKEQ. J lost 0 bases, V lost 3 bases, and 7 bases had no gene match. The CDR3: CASSQGTSGGTSTDTQYF. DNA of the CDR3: TGTGCCAGCAGCCAGGGAACTAGCGGGGGGACTAGCACAGATACGCAGTATTTT.

As DNA, the CDR3 is TGTGCCAGCCGGGGGAGACAGGGGGCCACTGAAGCTTTCTTT. It codes for CASRGRQGATEAFF. The rearrangement uses TRBV2 and TRBJ1-1; 10 bases are shared with TRBD1. There are 14 residues in the CDR3. Germline loops: CDR1 SNHLY, CDR2 FYNNEI. Trimming removed 8 bases from V and 4 bases from J; junction bases left unmatched: 7. The whole variable domain, remainder taken from reference TRBV2 and TRBJ1-1, is EPEVTQTPSHQVTQMGQEVILRCVPISNHLYFYWYRQILGQKVEFLVSFYNNEISEKSEIFDDQFSVERPDGSNFTLKIRSTKLEDSAMYFCASRGRQGATEAFFGQGTRLTVV.

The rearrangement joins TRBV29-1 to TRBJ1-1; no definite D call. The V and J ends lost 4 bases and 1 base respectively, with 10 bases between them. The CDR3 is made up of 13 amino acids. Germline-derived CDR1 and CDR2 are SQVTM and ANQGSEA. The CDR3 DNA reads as TGCAGCGTTGTAGAAGTCGGGAACACTGAAGCTTTCTTT. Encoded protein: CSVVEVGNTEAFF.

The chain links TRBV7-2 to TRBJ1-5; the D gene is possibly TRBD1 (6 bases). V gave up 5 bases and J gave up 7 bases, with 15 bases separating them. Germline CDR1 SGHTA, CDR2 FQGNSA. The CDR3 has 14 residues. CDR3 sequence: CASSPRGGGQPQHF. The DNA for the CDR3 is TGTGCCAGCAGCCCTAGAGGGGGGGGACAGCCCCAGCATTTT.

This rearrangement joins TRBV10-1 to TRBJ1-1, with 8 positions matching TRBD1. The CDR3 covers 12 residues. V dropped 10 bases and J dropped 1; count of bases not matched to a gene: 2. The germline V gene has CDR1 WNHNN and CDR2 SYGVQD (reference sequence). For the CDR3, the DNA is TGCGCCACTCAGGGGGCGAACACTGAAGCTTTCTTT. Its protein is CATQGANTEAFF.

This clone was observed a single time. The chain's CDR3 is CASSLWGQTFYGYTF. The CDR3 region has the DNA TGCGCCAGCAGCCTATGGGGACAGACATTCTATGGCTACACCTTC. The rearrangement uses TRBV5-1 and TRBJ1-2; TRBD1 aligns across 7 bases. CDR1 is SGHRS and CDR2 is YFSETQ in the germline V gene. CDR3 length: 15 residues. With V trimmed by 4 bases and J by 4 bases, 10 bases remained unmatched.

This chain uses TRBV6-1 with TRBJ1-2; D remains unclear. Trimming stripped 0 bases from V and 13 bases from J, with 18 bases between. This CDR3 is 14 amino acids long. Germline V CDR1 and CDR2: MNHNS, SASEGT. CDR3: CASSEAGMTAVVTF. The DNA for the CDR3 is TGTGCCAGCAGTGAAGCCGGAATGACGGCGGTCGTCACCTTC.

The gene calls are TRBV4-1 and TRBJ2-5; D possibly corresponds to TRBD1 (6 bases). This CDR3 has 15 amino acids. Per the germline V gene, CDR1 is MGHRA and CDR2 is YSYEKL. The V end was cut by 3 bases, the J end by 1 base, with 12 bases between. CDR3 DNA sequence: TGCGCCAGCAGCCATTCGGGACATTCCCAAGAGACCCAGTACTTC. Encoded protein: CASSHSGHSQETQYF.